The present TCR beta chain was sequenced within a study of cytomegalovirus exposure and HLA in healthy donors. The study, taken as a whole, reports: Listed as cytomegalovirus-associated were 164 TCR beta chains. As a later analysis showed, a missense DCLRE1C variant was linked to trimming of TCR beta V- and J-genes.

Those who donated were healthy bone marrow donors. Though nominally healthy at sampling, donors likely had unrecorded immune exposures. The PCR made use of 60 Vbeta and 13 Jbeta primers. TCRdb's table, derived via immunoSEQ multiplex PCR, lists solely in-frame clones and lacks some. This table holds roughly 140,000 clones, about 82% found once. To note about this clone: Its antigen is not identified. The germline gene is not matched at one end of the junction; a read error may be the cause.

The CDR3 loop spans 16 amino acids. Germline V CDR1 and CDR2: MNHEY, SVGAGI. Sequencing input: PBMCs. J is TRBJ2-6 and V is TRBV6-5; TRBD1 might be the D (5 bases). This sequence originates from a male donor in good health and CMV-seronegative. The CDR3 DNA follows: TGTGCCAGCAGTTACTCGCCCGGAAATGGGGCCAACGTCCTGGCTTTC. Amino acid sequence: CASSYSPGNGANVLAF.